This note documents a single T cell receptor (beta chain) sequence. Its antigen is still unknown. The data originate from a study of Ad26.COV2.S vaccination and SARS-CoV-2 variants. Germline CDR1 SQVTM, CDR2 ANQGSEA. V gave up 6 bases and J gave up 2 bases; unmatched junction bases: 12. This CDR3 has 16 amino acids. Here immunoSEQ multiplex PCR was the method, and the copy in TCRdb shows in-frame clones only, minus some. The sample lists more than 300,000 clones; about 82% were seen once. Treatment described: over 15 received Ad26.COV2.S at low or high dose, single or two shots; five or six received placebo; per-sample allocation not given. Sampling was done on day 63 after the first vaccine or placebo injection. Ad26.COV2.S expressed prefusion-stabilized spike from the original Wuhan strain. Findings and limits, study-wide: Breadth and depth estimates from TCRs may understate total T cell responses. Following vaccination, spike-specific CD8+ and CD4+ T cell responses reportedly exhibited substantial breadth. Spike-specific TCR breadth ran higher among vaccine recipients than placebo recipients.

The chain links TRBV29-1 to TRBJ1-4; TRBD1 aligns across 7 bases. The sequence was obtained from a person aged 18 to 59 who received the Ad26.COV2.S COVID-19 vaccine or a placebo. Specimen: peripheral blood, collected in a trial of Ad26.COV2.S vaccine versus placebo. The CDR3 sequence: CSVGENRGGTNEKLFF. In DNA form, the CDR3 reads TGCAGCGTAGGCGAGAACAGGGGAGGGACTAATGAAAAACTGTTTTTT.